This T cell receptor (beta chain) stems from a study of blood T cell repertoires in COVID-19 (dated by TCRdb to 2018 to 2020). Context from the whole study: Samples covering the acute and convalescent phases of COVID-19 were provided by collaborators in the United States, Italy and Spain. The prospective study material was composed of cDNA or gDNA derived from T cells, B-cell-depleted T cells, or PBMCs. Deeply sampled blood TCRbeta repertoires from subjects exposed to, actively infected with, or recovered from COVID-19 were included in the dataset. The repertoires were released in a freely available public database intended as a resource for research on the immune response to SARS-CoV-2. The samples were drawn from the first 160 participants of the ongoing ImmuneRACE study and from 950 to 1,500 subjects provided by 6 global collaborators. Nearly every sample came with metadata listing a de-identified subject ID, COVID-19 status, age in years and sex. Where available, HLA class I and class II types were obtained from metadata supplied by the sample provider rather than from assay-based typing. What the research found in general, with its limitations: Clinical and demographic metadata were provided uncurated, with the amount varying by source and participant.

This clone appeared once. It lacks a known antigen. The input lacks base qualities; no much larger clone sits a single base away. Each collaborating institution followed its own protocols to collect whole blood in K2EDTA tubes. For TCRbeta analysis, collaborators shipped samples as frozen whole blood, isolated PBMCs, or DNA extracted from either of those sample types. V lost 2 bases and J lost 8 bases, and the count of bases not matched to a germline gene is 4. The CDR3 measures 14 amino acids from cysteine to phenylalanine. Just the 42-base CDR3 DNA is kept, in frame starting at base 1. The germline V gene (reference sequence) specifies LGHDT as CDR1 and YNNKEL as CDR2. TCRbeta CDR3 regions were amplified from genomic DNA by means of the immunoSEQ Assay, a bias-controlled multiplex PCR. As for the authors' bioinformatics: The number of nucleated cells in each sample was estimated by amplification of reference gene primers within the assay. To quantify the absolute abundance of each unique TCRbeta CDR3 rearrangement, sequence reads were collapsed and filtered. For each sample, productive Simpson clonality was calculated by taking the square root of Simpson's diversity index across productive rearrangements. TCRdb limited this immuneACCESS table to in-frame rearrangements with V and J called. A share of clones is missing; checked studies link under half to unresolved V genes, and the rest is unexplained. The DNA gave D and trimming, while V, J and clone size come from that table. Recorded for this sample are around 190,000 clones; approximately 87% of them occurred a single time. The ten biggest clones cover 20% to 25% of the sample.

The sequencing input was peripheral blood. The origin of this receptor is a man aged 65-85 years with active or convalescent COVID-19. Rearrangement joined TRBV3-1 (or the pseudogene TRBV3-2) to TRBJ1-4, and 8 bases in between align with TRBD1. The nucleotide sequence reads as follows: TGTGCCAGCAGCCAAAGGACAGGGTGGGAAAAACTGTTTTTT. Its translation reads: CASSQRTGWEKLFF.